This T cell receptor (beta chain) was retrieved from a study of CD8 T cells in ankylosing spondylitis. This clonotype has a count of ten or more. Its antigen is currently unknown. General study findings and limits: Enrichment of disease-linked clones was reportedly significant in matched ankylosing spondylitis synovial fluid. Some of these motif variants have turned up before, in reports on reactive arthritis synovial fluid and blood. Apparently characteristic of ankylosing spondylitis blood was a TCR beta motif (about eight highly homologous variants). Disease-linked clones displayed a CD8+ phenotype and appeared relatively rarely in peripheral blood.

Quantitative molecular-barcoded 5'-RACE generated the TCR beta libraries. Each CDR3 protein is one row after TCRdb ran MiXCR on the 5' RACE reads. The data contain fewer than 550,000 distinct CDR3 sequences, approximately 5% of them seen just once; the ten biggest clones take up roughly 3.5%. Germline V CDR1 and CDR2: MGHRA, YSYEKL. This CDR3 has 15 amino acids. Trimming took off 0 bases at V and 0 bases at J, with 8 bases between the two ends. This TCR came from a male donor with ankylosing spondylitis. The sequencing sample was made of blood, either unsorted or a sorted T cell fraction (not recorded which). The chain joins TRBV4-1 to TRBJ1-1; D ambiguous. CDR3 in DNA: TGCGCCAGCAGCCAAGAGCTAGTAATGAACACTGAAGCTTTCTTT. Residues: CASSQELVMNTEAFF.